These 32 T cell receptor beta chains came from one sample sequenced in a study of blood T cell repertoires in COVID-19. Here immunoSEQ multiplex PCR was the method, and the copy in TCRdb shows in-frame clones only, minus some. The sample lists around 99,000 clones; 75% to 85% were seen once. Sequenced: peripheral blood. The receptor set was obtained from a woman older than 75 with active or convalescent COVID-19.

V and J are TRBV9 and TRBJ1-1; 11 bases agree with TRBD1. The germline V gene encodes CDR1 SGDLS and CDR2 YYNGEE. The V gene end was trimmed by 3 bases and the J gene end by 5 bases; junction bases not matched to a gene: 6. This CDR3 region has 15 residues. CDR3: CASSARGQGGTEAFF. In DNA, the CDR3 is TGTGCCAGCAGCGCTCGGGGACAGGGGGGGACTGAAGCTTTCTTT.

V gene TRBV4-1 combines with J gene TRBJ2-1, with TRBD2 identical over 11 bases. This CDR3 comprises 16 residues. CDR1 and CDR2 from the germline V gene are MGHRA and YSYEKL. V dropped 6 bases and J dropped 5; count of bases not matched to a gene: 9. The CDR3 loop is CASRVTSGSVDNEQFF. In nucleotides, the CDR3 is TGCGCCAGCAGAGTAACTAGCGGGAGCGTCGACAATGAGCAGTTCTTC.

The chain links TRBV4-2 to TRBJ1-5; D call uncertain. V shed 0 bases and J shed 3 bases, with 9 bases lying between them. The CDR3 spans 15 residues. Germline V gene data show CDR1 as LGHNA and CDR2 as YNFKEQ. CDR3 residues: CASSQEGTANQPQHF. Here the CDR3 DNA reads TGTGCCAGCAGCCAAGAAGGAACAGCCAATCAGCCCCAGCATTTT.

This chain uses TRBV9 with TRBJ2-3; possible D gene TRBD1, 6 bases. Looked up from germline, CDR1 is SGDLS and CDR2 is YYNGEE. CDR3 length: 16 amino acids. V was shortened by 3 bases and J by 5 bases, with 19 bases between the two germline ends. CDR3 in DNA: TGTGCCAGCAGCGAGAACAGGGTATCCTTAGGAGATACGCAGTATTTT. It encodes CASSENRVSLGDTQYF. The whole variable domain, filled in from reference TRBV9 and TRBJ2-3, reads DSGVTQTPKHLITATGQRVTLRCSPRSGDLSVYWYQQSLDQGLQFLIQYYNGEERAKGNILERFSAQQFPDLHSELNLSSLELGDSALYFCASSENRVSLGDTQYFGPGTRLTVL.

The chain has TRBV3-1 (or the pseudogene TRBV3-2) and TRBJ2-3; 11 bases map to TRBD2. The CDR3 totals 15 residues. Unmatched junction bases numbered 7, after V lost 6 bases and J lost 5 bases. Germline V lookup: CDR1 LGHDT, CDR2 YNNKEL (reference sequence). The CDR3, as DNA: TGTGCCAGCAGTCGGACTAGCGGGTCTGTAGATACGCAGTATTTT. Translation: CASSRTSGSVDTQYF.

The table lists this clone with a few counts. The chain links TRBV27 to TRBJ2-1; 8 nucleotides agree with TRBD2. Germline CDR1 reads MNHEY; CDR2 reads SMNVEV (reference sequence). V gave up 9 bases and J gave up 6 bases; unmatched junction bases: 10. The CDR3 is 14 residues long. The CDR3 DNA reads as TGTGCCAGTTTGCGGGGAGCGGGAGCCAATGAGCAGTTCTTC. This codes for CASLRGAGANEQFF.

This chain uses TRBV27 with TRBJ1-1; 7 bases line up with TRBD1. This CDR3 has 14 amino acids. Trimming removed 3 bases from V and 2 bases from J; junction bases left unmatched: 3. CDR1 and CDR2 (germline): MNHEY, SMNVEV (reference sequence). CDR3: CASSLDRFNTEAFF. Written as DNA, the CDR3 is TGTGCCAGCAGTTTGGACAGGTTTAACACTGAAGCTTTCTTT.

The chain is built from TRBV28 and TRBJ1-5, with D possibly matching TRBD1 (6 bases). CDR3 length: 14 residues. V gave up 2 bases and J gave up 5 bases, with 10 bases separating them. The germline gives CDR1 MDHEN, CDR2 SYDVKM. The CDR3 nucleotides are TGTGCCAGCAGTTTAAGAGAGGGGGATCAGCCCCAGCATTTT. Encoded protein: CASSLREGDQPQHF.

The CDR3 DNA is TGTGCCAGCAGCTCTCAGGGAATGGATACGCAGTATTTT. This codes for CASSSQGMDTQYF. The chain uses TRBV7-9 and TRBJ2-3; possible D gene TRBD1, 5 bases. Per the germline V gene, CDR1 is SEHNR and CDR2 is FQNEAQ (reference sequence). V dropped 4 bases and J dropped 6 bases, with 11 bases sitting between them. The CDR3 covers 13 residues.

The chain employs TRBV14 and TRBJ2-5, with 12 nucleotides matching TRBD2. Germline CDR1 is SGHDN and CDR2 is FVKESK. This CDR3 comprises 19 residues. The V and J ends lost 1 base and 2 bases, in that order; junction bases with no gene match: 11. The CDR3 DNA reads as TGTGCCAGCAGCCAAGCCCAGCTAGCGGGAGGGCCCTTGCAAGAGACCCAGTACTTC. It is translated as CASSQAQLAGGPLQETQYF.

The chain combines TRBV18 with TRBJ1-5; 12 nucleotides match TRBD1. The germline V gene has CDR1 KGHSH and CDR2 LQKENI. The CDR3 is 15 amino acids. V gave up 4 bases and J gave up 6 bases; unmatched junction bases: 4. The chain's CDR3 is CASSLGTGGSQPQHF. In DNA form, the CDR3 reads TGTGCCAGCTCACTAGGGACAGGGGGCTCTCAGCCCCAGCATTTT.

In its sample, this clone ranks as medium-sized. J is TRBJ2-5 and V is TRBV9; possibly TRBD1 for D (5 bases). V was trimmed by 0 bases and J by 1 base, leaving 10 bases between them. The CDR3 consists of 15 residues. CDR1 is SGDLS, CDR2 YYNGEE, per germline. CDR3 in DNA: TGTGCCAGCAGCGTAGGTTTCAGGGCCCAAGAGACCCAGTACTTC. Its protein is CASSVGFRAQETQYF.

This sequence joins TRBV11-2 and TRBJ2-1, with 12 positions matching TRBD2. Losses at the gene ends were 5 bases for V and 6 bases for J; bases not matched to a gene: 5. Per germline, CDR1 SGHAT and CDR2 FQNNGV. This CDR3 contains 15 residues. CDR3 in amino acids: CASSVEGLAGNEQFF. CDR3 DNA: TGTGCCAGCAGCGTCGAGGGACTAGCGGGCAATGAGCAGTTCTTC.

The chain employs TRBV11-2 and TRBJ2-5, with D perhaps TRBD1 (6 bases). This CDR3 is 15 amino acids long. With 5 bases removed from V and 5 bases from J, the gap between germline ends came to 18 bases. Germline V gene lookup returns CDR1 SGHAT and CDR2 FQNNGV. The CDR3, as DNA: TGTGCCAGCAGCCCCCGGACAGACCTCAGGGAGACCCAGTACTTC. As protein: CASSPRTDLRETQYF. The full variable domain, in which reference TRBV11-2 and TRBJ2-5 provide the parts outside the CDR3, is EAGVAQSPRYKIIEKRQSVAFWCNPISGHATLYWYQQILGQGPKLLIQFQNNGVVDDSQLPKDRFSAERLKGVDSTLKIQPAKLEDSAVYLCASSPRTDLRETQYFGPGTRLLVL.

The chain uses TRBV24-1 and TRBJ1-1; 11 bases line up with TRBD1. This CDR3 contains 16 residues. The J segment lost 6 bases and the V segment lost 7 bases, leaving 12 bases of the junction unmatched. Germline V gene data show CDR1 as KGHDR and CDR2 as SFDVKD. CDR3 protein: CATSPPEDRGLPEAFF. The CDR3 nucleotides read TGTGCCACCAGCCCACCCGAGGACAGGGGGCTTCCTGAAGCTTTCTTT.

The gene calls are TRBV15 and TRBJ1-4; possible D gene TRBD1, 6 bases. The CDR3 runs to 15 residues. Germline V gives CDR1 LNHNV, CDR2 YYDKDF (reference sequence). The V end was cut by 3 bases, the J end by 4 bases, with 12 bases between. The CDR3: CATSRADSRNEKLFF. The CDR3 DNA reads TGTGCCACCAGCAGGGCGGACAGCCGTAATGAAAAACTGTTTTTT.

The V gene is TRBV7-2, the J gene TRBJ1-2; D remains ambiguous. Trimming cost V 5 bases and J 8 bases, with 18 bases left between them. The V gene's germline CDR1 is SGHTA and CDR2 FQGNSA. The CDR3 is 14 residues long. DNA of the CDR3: TGTGCCAGCAGCCCGAGCCGGGAGGCCCGCGGCTACACCTTC. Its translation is CASSPSREARGYTF.

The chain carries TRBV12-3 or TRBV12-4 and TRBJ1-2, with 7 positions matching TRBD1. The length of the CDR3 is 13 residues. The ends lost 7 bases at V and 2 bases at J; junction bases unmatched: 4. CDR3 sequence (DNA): TGTGCCAGCACCCGGGACAGCAACTATGGCTACACCTTC. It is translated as CASTRDSNYGYTF.

CDR3 protein: CASSSGLAIGEQFF. CDR3 coding DNA: TGTGCCAGCAGCTCGGGACTAGCTATCGGTGAGCAGTTCTTC. The chain uses TRBV3-1 (or the pseudogene TRBV3-2) and TRBJ2-1; 9 bases are a match to TRBD2. Germline CDR1 is LGHDT and CDR2 is YNNKEL (reference sequence). The CDR3 consists of 14 residues. Trimming removed 5 bases from V and 9 bases from J; junction bases left unmatched: 8.

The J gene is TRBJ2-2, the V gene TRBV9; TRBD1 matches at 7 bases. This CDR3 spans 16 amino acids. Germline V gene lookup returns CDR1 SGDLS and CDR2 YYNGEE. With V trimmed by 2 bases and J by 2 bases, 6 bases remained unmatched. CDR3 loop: CASSVETGVNTGELFF. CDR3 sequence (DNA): TGTGCCAGCAGCGTGGAAACAGGGGTTAACACCGGGGAGCTGTTTTTT.

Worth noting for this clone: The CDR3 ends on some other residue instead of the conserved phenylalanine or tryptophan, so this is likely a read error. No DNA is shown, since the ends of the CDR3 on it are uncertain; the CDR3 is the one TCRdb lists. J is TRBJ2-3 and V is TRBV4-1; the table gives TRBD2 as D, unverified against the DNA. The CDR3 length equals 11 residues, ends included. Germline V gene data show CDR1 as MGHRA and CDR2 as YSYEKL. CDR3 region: CASSQAKGLGA.

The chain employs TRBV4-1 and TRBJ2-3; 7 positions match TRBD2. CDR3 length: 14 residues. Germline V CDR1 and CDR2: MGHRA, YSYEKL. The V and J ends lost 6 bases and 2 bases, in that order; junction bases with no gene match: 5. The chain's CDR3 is CASRQRDYTDTQYF. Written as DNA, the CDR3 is TGCGCCAGCAGACAAAGGGACTACACAGATACGCAGTATTTT.

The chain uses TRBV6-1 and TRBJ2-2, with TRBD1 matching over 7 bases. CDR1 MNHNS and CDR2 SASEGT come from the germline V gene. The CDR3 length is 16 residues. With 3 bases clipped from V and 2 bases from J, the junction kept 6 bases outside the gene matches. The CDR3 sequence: CASSDPGTANTGELFF. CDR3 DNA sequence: TGTGCCAGCAGTGACCCCGGGACAGCTAACACCGGGGAGCTGTTTTTT.

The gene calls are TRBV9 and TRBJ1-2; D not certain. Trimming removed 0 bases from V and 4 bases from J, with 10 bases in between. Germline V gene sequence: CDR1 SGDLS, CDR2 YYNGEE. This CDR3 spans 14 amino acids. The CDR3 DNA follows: TGTGCCAGCAGCGTAGCGCCAGAGGCCTATGGCTACACCTTC. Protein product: CASSVAPEAYGYTF.

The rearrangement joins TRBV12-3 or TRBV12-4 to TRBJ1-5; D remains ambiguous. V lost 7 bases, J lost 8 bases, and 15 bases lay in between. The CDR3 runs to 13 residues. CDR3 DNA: TGTGCCAGCAAGGAGACCCAAGGCAAGCCCCAGCATTTT. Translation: CASKETQGKPQHF.

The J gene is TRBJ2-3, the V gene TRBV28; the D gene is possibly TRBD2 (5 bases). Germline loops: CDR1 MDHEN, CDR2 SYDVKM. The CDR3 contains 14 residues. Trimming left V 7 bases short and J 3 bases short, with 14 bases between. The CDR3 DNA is TGTGCCAGCACGCTAGGAGGTCCAACAGATACGCAGTATTTT. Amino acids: CASTLGGPTDTQYF.

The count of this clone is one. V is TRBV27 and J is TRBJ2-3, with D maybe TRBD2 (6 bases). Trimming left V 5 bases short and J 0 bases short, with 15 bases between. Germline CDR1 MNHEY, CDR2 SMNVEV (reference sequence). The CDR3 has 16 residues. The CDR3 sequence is CASSPPGGASTDTQYF. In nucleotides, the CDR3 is TGTGCCAGCAGTCCCCCTGGCGGGGCTAGCACAGATACGCAGTATTTT.

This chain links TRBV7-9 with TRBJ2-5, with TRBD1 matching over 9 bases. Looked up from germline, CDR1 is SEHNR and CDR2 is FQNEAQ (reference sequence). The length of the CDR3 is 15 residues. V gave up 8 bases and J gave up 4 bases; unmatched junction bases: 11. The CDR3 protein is CASLSGTGSLETQYF. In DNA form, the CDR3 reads TGTGCCAGCCTATCCGGGACAGGGTCTTTAGAGACCCAGTACTTC. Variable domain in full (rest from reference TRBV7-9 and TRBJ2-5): DTGVSQNPRHKITKRGQNVTFRCDPISEHNRLYWYRQTLGQGPEFLTYFQNEAQLEKSRLLSDRFSAERPKGSFSTLEIQRTEQGDSAMYLCASLSGTGSLETQYFGPGTRLLVL.

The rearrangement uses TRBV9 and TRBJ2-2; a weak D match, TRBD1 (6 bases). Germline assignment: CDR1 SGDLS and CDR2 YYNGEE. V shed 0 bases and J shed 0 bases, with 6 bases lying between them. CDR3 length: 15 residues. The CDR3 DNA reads TGTGCCAGCAGCGTAGCAGGGGCGAACACCGGGGAGCTGTTTTTT. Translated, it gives CASSVAGANTGELFF.

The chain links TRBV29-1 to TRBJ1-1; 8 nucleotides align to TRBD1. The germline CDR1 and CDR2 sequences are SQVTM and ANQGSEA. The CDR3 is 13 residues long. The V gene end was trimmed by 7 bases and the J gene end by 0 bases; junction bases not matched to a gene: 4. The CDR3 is CSATGGLNTEAFF. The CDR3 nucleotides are TGCAGCGCTACAGGGGGATTGAACACTGAAGCTTTCTTT.

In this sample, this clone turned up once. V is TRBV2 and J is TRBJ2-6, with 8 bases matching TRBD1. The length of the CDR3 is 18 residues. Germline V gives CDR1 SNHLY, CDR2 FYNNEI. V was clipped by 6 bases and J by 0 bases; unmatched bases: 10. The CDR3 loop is CASRDWTGKTSGANVLTF. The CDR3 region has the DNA TGTGCCAGCAGGGATTGGACAGGGAAAACCTCTGGGGCCAACGTCCTGACTTTC.

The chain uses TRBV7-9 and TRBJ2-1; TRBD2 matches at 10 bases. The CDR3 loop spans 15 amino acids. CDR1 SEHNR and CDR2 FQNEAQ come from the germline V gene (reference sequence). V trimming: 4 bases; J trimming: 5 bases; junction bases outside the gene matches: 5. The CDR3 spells CASSSWTSGNNEQFF. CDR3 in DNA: TGTGCCAGCAGCTCTTGGACTAGCGGAAACAATGAGCAGTTCTTC. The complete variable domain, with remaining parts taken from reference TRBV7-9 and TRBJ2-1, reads DTGVSQNPRHKITKRGQNVTFRCDPISEHNRLYWYRQTLGQGPEFLTYFQNEAQLEKSRLLSDRFSAERPKGSFSTLEIQRTEQGDSAMYLCASSSWTSGNNEQFFGPGTRLTVL.